Each of the 14 T cell receptor beta chains below was sequenced from the same sample in a study of blood T cell repertoires in COVID-19. Libraries were prepared by immunoSEQ multiplex PCR; TCRdb keeps only in-frame clonotypes and omits some of them. The sample lists a few hundred thousand clones; roughly 89% were seen once. The sequenced sample consisted of PBMCs or T cells enriched from blood (not recorded which). These receptors were taken from a man aged 25 to 45 who had been exposed to COVID-19.

This chain connects TRBV5-1 to TRBJ2-3, with D perhaps matching TRBD2 (6 bases). Germline CDR1 is SGHRS and CDR2 is YFSETQ. The CDR3 runs 14 residues. V lost 7 bases and J 1 base, leaving 13 bases between the germline ends. The CDR3 loop reads CASEVGRGTDTQYF. The DNA for the CDR3 is TGCGCCAGCGAGGTCGGGAGAGGCACAGATACGCAGTATTTT.

This chain links TRBV3-1 (or the pseudogene TRBV3-2) with TRBJ2-7; a possible D gene is TRBD2 (6 bases). This CDR3 has 18 amino acids. V was trimmed by 1 base and J by 0 bases, leaving 19 bases between them. The V gene's germline CDR1 is LGHDT and CDR2 YNNKEL (reference sequence). Here the CDR3 DNA reads TGTGCCAGCAGCCAAGTTTCCGGCGGAGGGACGGCCTCCTACGAGCAGTACTTC. Its protein product is CASSQVSGGGTASYEQYF.

The chain couples TRBV13 to TRBJ2-6; 7 bases align to TRBD1. Germline CDR1 is PRHDT and CDR2 is FYEKMQ (reference sequence). This CDR3 is 17 amino acids long. The ends lost 4 bases at V and 3 bases at J; junction bases unmatched: 9. The CDR3 is CASSSTGASLGANVLTF. CDR3 nucleotides: TGTGCCAGCAGCTCTACAGGGGCCTCCCTTGGGGCCAACGTCCTGACTTTC.

The V and J genes are TRBV6-4 and TRBJ2-2; 9 bases align to TRBD2. CDR1 is MRHNA, CDR2 SNTAGT, per germline. This CDR3 spans 14 amino acids. V gave up 4 bases and J gave up 3 bases; unmatched junction bases: 0. CDR3 nucleotides: TGTGCCAGCAGTGCTAGCGGGGACACCGGGGAGCTGTTTTTT. This gives the protein CASSASGDTGELFF.

This clone was detected only a few times. J is TRBJ2-1 and V is TRBV6-1; D is possibly TRBD2 (6 bases). Germline loops: CDR1 MNHNS, CDR2 SASEGT. The V and J ends lost 0 bases and 0 bases respectively, with 9 bases between them. The CDR3 contains 16 residues. The CDR3 DNA is TGTGCCAGCAGTGAAGCTGACGGGGGCTCCTACAATGAGCAGTTCTTC. Translation gives CASSEADGGSYNEQFF.

The rearrangement links TRBV5-1 to TRBJ2-7; TRBD1 agrees at 10 bases. CDR1 is SGHRS and CDR2 is YFSETQ in the germline V gene. V trimming: 3 bases; J trimming: 1 base; junction bases outside the gene matches: 4. The CDR3 extends over 15 amino acids. The DNA of the CDR3 is TGCGCCAGCAGCTCGACAGGGGGCTCATCCTACGAGCAGTACTTC. Residues: CASSSTGGSSYEQYF.

The gene calls are TRBV7-9 and TRBJ2-2; TRBD2 matches 7 bases. In germline, CDR1 is SEHNR, CDR2 FQNEAQ (reference sequence). The CDR3 sequence is 16 residues long. With V trimmed by 5 bases and J by 5 bases, 11 bases remained unmatched. The CDR3 protein is CASSHTPAGVTGELFF. In DNA, the CDR3 is TGTGCCAGCAGCCACACCCCTGCGGGAGTAACCGGGGAGCTGTTTTTT.

The rearrangement joins TRBV7-2 to TRBJ2-5; no clear D gene. This CDR3 has 13 amino acids. Per germline, CDR1 SGHTA and CDR2 FQGNSA. Deletions cut 2 bases from V and 5 bases from J, with 9 bases between. The CDR3 loop is CASSLSRRETQYF. DNA for the CDR3: TGTGCCAGCAGCTTAAGCCGCCGGGAGACCCAGTACTTC.

This chain uses TRBV2 with TRBJ1-3; 8 bases map to TRBD1. There are 17 residues in the CDR3. The V gene end was trimmed by 6 bases and the J gene end by 3 bases; junction bases not matched to a gene: 13. The germline V gene has CDR1 SNHLY and CDR2 FYNNEI. This CDR3 is CASSPTQGAMSGNTIYF. CDR3 sequence (DNA): TGTGCCAGCAGCCCCACCCAGGGGGCGATGAGTGGAAACACCATATATTTT.

V is TRBV19 and J is TRBJ2-5; D is unclear. From germline, CDR1 is LNHDA and CDR2 SQIVND (reference sequence). V shed 3 bases and J shed 3 bases, with 8 bases lying between them. The length of the CDR3 is 13 residues. DNA for the CDR3: TGTGCCAGTAGTATTACCGCGAAAGAGACCCAGTACTTC. It yields the protein CASSITAKETQYF.

J is TRBJ2-4 and V is TRBV10-1, with D possibly TRBD2 on 6 matching bases. V shed 8 bases and J shed 6 bases, with 26 bases lying between them. This CDR3 is built from 17 residues. Germline V CDR1 and CDR2: WNHNN, SYGVQD (reference sequence). As DNA, the CDR3 is TGCGCCAGCCGGGACTCCCCACCAATATTGGTTAGAAACATTCAGTACTTC. This gives the protein CASRDSPPILVRNIQYF.

The chain links TRBV4-2 to TRBJ1-6; 8 nucleotides agree with TRBD1. The CDR3 is 14 residues long. Germline V CDR1 and CDR2: LGHNA, YNFKEQ. V shed 4 bases, J shed 5 bases, and the junction held 1 base outside the gene matches. CDR3 sequence reads: CASSLGQDNSPLHF. CDR3 bases: TGTGCCAGCAGCCTGGGACAGGATAATTCACCCCTCCACTTT.

This chain connects TRBV5-1 to TRBJ2-7, with D perhaps TRBD1 (6 bases). Germline CDR1 reads SGHRS; CDR2 reads YFSETQ. Between the trimmed V and J ends, which lost 3 bases and 4 bases, there was a span of 23 bases. The length of the CDR3 is 17 residues. CDR3: CASSWAPSRGISYEQYF. The CDR3 DNA follows: TGCGCCAGCAGCTGGGCCCCAAGCAGGGGAATTTCTTACGAGCAGTACTTC. Complete variable domain (other parts from reference TRBV5-1 and TRBJ2-7): KAGVTQTPRYLIKTRGQQVTLSCSPISGHRSVSWYQQTPGQGLQFLFEYFSETQRNKGNFPGRFSGRQFSNSRSEMNVSTLELGDSALYLCASSWAPSRGISYEQYFGPGTRLTVT.

The chain is built from TRBV10-1 and TRBJ2-2; TRBD2 agrees at 12 bases. Trimming took 4 bases from V and 7 from J; bases not matched to a gene: 4. The CDR3 consists of 15 residues. Per the germline V gene, CDR1 is WNHNN and CDR2 is SYGVQD (reference sequence). The CDR3 loop is CASSAATSGGGELFF. The CDR3 region has the DNA TGCGCCAGCAGTGCTGCGACTAGCGGGGGCGGGGAGCTGTTTTTT.